The sequence of this T cell receptor (beta chain) was determined in a study of blood T cell repertoires in COVID-19. Study summary: COVID-19 samples, acute and convalescent, were from the United States, Italy and Spain. In each case, the material was cDNA or gDNA derived from T cells, B-cell-depleted T cells, or PBMCs.

Original methodology: For nucleated cells, counts were estimated from reference gene primer amplification. Assay: immunoSEQ multiplex PCR; the TCRdb copy retains only in-frame clones and omits some. The D gene and trimming were derived from the DNA, and the V and J assignments and clone size from that table. The sample has 250,000 to 350,000 clones; roughly 90% are singletons. The CDR3 spans 16 residues. Trimming removed 0 bases from V and 4 bases from J, with 16 bases in between. Germline V lookup: CDR1 SQVTM, CDR2 ANQGSEA. Sequenced: peripheral blood. The chain has TRBV29-1 and TRBJ1-5, with D possibly TRBD1 on 6 matching bases. This receptor was identified in a woman aged 25-40 years with COVID-19, enrolled during active disease. CDR3 amino acids: CSVEDPTGGGNQPQHF. Written as DNA, the CDR3 is TGCAGCGTTGAAGATCCGACAGGAGGTGGGAATCAGCCCCAGCATTTT.